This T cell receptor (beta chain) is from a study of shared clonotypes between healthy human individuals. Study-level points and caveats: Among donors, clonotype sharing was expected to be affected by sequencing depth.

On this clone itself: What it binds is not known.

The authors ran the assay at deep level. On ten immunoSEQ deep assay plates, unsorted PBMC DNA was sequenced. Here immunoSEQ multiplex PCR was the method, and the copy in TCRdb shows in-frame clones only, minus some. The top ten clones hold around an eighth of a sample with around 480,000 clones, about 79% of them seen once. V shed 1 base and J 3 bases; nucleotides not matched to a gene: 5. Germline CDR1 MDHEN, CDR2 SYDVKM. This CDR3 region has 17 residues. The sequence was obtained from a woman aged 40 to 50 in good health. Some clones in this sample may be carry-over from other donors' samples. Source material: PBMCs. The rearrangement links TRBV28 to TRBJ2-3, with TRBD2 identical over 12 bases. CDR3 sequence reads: CASSLYPLAGGTDTQYF. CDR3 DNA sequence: TGTGCCAGCAGTTTATACCCACTAGCGGGAGGTACAGATACGCAGTATTTT.